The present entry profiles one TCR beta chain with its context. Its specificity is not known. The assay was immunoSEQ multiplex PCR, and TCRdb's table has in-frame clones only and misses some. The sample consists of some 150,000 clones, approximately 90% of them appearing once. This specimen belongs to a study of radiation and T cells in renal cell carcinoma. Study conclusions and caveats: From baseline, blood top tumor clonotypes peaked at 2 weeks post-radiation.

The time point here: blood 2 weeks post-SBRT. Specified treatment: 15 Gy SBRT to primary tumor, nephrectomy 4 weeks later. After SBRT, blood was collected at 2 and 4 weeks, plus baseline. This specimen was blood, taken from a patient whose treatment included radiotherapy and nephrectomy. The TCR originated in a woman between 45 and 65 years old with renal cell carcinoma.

The CDR3 protein is CASSLEGSGTPLHF. In nucleotides, the CDR3 is TGTGCCAGCAGCTTAGAGGGGTCTGGAACACCCCTCCACTTT. The chain links TRBV7-2 to TRBJ1-6; maybe TRBD1 (5 bases). CDR3 length: 14 residues. Trimming removed 1 base at V and 11 bases at J, with 12 bases between. Germline assignment: CDR1 SGHTA and CDR2 FQGNSA.